The next 18 T cell receptor beta chains were all read from a single sample in a study of T cells in Graves' hyperthyroidism and ophthalmopathy. There were TCR beta CDR3 regions amplified from RNA transcripts. The HTBI primer set drove a first-round RT-PCR of the TCR CDR3. Via MiXCR, TCRdb re-called the multiplex PCR reads, giving one row per CDR3 protein. The sample has hundreds of thousands of distinct CDR3 sequences, approximately 44% seen once. Sequencing was done on a sample of peripheral blood or thyroid tissue (not recorded which). The source of these receptors is a young woman with Graves' hyperthyroidism.

The chain links TRBV10-3 to TRBJ1-4; 9 positions agree with TRBD1. The CDR3 has 12 amino acids. The germline V gene has CDR1 ENHRY and CDR2 SYGVKD. After removal of 4 bases from V and 15 bases from J, the junction contained 6 bases not matched to a gene. CDR3 residues: CAISVGTGLMFF. In nucleotides, the CDR3 is TGTGCCATCAGTGTCGGGACAGGGTTGATGTTTTTT.

This clonotype has a handful of counts. V and J are TRBV7-8 and TRBJ2-6, with D perhaps matching TRBD2 (7 bases). This CDR3 region has 15 residues. Between the trimmed V and J ends, which lost 4 bases and 5 bases, there was a span of 12 bases. Germline CDR1 is SGHVS and CDR2 is FQNEAQ. CDR3 DNA sequence: TGTGCCAGCAGCTCCGGCGGGGGCTGGGCCAACGTCCTGACTTTC. Its protein is CASSSGGGWANVLTF.

This clonotype was found a few times. The chain has TRBV7-2 and TRBJ2-7; no clear D. Germline V gene lookup returns CDR1 SGHTA and CDR2 FQGNSA. V was trimmed by 3 bases and J by 0 bases, leaving 9 bases between them. The CDR3 extends over 14 amino acids. The CDR3 nucleotides are TGTGCCAGCAGCTTGGGTAGGGACTCCTACGAGCAGTACTTC. This codes for CASSLGRDSYEQYF.

The chain carries TRBV29-1 and TRBJ1-1, with unresolved D. The CDR3 covers 12 residues. Trimming removed 0 bases from V and 5 bases from J, with 7 bases in between. Germline loops: CDR1 SQVTM, CDR2 ANQGSEA. CDR3 sequence: CSVEDSGTEAFF. The CDR3 DNA reads TGCAGCGTTGAAGATTCTGGGACTGAAGCTTTCTTT.

This clonotype was counted once. The V and J genes are TRBV10-3 and TRBJ1-1; tentatively, D is TRBD1 (5 bases). With 10 bases removed from V and 0 bases from J, the gap between germline ends came to 12 bases. The CDR3 runs 13 residues. The V gene's germline CDR1 is ENHRY and CDR2 SYGVKD. The CDR3 nucleotides are TGTGCCAGCAAGGGGATCCTGAACACTGAAGCTTTCTTT. It codes for CASKGILNTEAFF.

This clonotype occurred many times. The CDR3 loop reads CASNQDRGLQPQHF. CDR3 DNA sequence: TGTGCCAGCAACCAGGACAGGGGGCTTCAGCCCCAGCATTTT. V usage is TRBV2 and J usage is TRBJ1-5; 11 nucleotides agree with TRBD1. Germline V gene sequence: CDR1 SNHLY, CDR2 FYNNEI. CDR3 length: 14 residues. V trimming: 7 bases; J trimming: 6 bases; junction bases outside the gene matches: 5.

The V and J genes are TRBV15 and TRBJ1-4; D uncertain. There are 13 residues in the CDR3. V lost 0 bases, J lost 7 bases, and 6 bases lay in between. Germline V lookup: CDR1 LNHNV, CDR2 YYDKDF (reference sequence). CDR3 coding DNA: TGTGCCACCAGCAGAGATACCGGTGAAAAACTGTTTTTT. Translating gives CATSRDTGEKLFF.

In its sample, this clonotype was seen a few times. The chain carries TRBV12-3 or TRBV12-4 and TRBJ1-4; no clear D. The CDR3 is 14 amino acids. V lost 8 bases, J lost 4 bases, and 14 bases lay in between. The CDR3, as DNA: TGTGCCAGCTCACCTCGGCTCGGTAATGAAAAACTGTTTTTT. It translates to CASSPRLGNEKLFF.

V and J are TRBV7-9 and TRBJ2-5, with D unresolved. The J call may be faulty, since TRBJ2-4 better matches the DNA end. Germline values: CDR1 SEHNR, CDR2 FQNEAQ (reference sequence). The CDR3 spans 16 residues. CDR3 bases: TGTGCCAGCAGCCGACGCACGGGTCTAGCCAAAAACATTCAGTACTTC. Amino acids: CASSRRTGLAKNIQYF.

Only a few counts were recorded for this clonotype. The CDR3 sequence is CSARDRAQGLGYTF. CDR3 in DNA: TGCAGTGCTAGAGATAGGGCTCAGGGGCTTGGCTACACCTTC. This chain uses TRBV20-1 with TRBJ1-2; tentatively, D is TRBD1 (6 bases). Germline-derived CDR1 and CDR2 are DFQATT and SNEGSKA (reference sequence). This CDR3 is 14 amino acids long. V was shortened by 0 bases and J by 7 bases, with 15 bases between the two germline ends.

The CDR3 region is CASSYDNTGSRGGYTF. As DNA, the CDR3 is TGTGCCAGCAGCTATGATAACACAGGGTCCCGGGGGGGCTACACCTTC. The chain employs TRBV25-1 and TRBJ1-2, with TRBD1 as a possible D gene (6 bases). Germline CDR1 is MGHDK and CDR2 is SYGVNS. V lost 6 bases and J 8 bases, leaving 25 bases between the germline ends. The CDR3 is 16 amino acids.

This clonotype occurred a few times. The V call is TRBV5-1, the J call TRBJ2-7; D is uncertain. This CDR3 contains 13 residues. Germline-derived CDR1 and CDR2 are SGHRS and YFSETQ. Deletions cut 5 bases from V and 5 bases from J, with 14 bases between. The DNA of the CDR3 is TGCGCCAGCAGATCACGACCGGTCCACGAGCAGTACTTC. Protein product: CASRSRPVHEQYF. Using reference TRBV5-1 and TRBJ2-7 for the parts outside the CDR3, the full variable domain is KAGVTQTPRYLIKTRGQQVTLSCSPISGHRSVSWYQQTPGQGLQFLFEYFSETQRNKGNFPGRFSGRQFSNSRSEMNVSTLELGDSALYLCASRSRPVHEQYFGPGTRLTVT.

The sample holds a few counts of this clonotype. The chain recombines TRBV15 with TRBJ2-7; no definite D call. The closer fit of TRBJ2-1 to the DNA end suggests the J call may be wrong. Germline assignment: CDR1 LNHNV and CDR2 YYDKDF (reference sequence). The CDR3 contains 15 residues. The chain's CDR3 is CATSKSADSSDEQFF. The CDR3 coding sequence is TGTGCCACCAGCAAGTCGGCGGATTCAAGCGATGAGCAGTTCTTC.

The rearrangement joins TRBV19 to TRBJ2-5; 7 bases line up with TRBD2. The CDR3 sequence is 14 residues long. The germline gives CDR1 LNHDA, CDR2 SQIVND (reference sequence). V dropped 4 bases and J dropped 2; count of bases not matched to a gene: 4. CDR3 coding DNA: TGTGCCAGTAGTAGGTCCGGGGGGCAAGAGACCCAGTACTTC. Amino acid sequence: CASSRSGGQETQYF.

The gene calls are TRBV7-9 and TRBJ2-3; 10 nucleotides align to TRBD2. The V segment lost 4 bases and the J segment 5 bases; nucleotides outside the gene matches: 9. This CDR3 spans 16 amino acids. Germline-derived CDR1 and CDR2 are SEHNR and FQNEAQ (reference sequence). The CDR3 spells CASSSLAGVRGDTQYF. Here the CDR3 DNA reads TGTGCCAGCAGCTCCCTAGCGGGAGTAAGGGGAGATACGCAGTATTTT.

A note on this clonotype: This may stem from a read error, because a much larger clone lies one nucleotide away. The CDR3 coding sequence is TGTGCCAGCAGCATCAGGACAGGGGATGAAAAACTGTTTTTT. Translation: CASSIRTGDEKLFF. This chain links TRBV7-1 with TRBJ1-4; 9 nucleotides match TRBD1. TRBV7-1 is given ORF status, its function remaining uncertain. The CDR3 is 14 amino acids. V shed 5 bases and J 6 bases; nucleotides not matched to a gene: 4.

The V call is TRBV2, the J call TRBJ1-6; TRBD1 agrees at 9 bases. In germline, CDR1 is SNHLY, CDR2 FYNNEI. Germline trimming cut 2 bases from V and 7 bases from J; bases unmatched to any gene: 6. The CDR3 is 16 residues long. The CDR3 region is CASSEPGQGTNSPLHF. DNA for the CDR3: TGTGCCAGCAGTGAACCGGGACAGGGAACGAATTCACCCCTCCACTTT.

This clonotype came up many times. V gene TRBV10-3 combines with J gene TRBJ1-6, with D possibly TRBD1 on 6 matching bases. The V end was cut by 8 bases, the J end by 7 bases, with 15 bases between. CDR3 length equals 14 residues. Germline CDR1 is ENHRY and CDR2 is SYGVKD. The CDR3 DNA is TGTGCCATCGGGACGGACAGCACAAATTCACCCCTCCACTTT. It encodes CAIGTDSTNSPLHF.